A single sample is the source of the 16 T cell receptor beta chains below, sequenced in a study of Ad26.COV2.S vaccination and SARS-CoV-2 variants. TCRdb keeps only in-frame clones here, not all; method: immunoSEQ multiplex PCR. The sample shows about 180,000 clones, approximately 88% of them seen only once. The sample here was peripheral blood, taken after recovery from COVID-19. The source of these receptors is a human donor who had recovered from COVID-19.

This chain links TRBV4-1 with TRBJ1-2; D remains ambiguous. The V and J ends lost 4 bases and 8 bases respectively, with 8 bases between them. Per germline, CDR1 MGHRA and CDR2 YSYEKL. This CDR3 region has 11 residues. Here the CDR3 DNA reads TGCGCCAGCAGCCTCGCCGGGGGCTACACCTTC. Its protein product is CASSLAGGYTF.

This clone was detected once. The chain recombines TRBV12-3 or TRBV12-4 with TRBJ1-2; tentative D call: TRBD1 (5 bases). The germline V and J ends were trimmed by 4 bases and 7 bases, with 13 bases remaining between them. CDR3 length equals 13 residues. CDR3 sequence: CASSSTVLVGYTF. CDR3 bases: TGTGCCAGCAGTTCGACAGTGTTGGTTGGCTACACCTTC.

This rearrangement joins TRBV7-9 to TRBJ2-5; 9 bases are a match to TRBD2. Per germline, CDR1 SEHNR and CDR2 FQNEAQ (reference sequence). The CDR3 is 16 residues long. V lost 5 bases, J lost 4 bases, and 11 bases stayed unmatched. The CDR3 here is CASSPLRSGGPETQYF. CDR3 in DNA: TGTGCCAGCAGCCCCCTTCGGAGCGGGGGGCCAGAGACCCAGTACTTC.

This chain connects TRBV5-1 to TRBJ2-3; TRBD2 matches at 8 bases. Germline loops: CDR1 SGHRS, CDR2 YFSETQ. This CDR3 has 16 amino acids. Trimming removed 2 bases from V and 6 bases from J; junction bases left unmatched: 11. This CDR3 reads CASSFRGSASGDTQYF. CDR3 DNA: TGCGCCAGCAGCTTCCGGGGCTCGGCTAGCGGGGATACGCAGTATTTT.

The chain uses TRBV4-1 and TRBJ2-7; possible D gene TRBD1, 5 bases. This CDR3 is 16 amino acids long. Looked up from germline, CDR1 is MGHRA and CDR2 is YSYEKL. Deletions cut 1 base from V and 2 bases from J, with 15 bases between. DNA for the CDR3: TGCGCCAGCAGCCAAGTTAGACAGAGTCGGCCCTACGAGCAGTACTTC. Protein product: CASSQVRQSRPYEQYF.

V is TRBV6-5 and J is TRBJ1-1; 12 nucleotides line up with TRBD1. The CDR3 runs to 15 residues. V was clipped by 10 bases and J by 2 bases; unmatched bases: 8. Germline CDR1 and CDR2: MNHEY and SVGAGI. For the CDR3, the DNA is TGTGCCAAAACCGGGACAGGGGGCTTTAACACTGAAGCTTTCTTT. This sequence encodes CAKTGTGGFNTEAFF.

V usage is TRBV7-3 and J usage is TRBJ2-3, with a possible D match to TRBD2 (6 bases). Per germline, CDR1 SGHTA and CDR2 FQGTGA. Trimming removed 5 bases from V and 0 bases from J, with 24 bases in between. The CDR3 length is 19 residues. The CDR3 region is CASSPSRRGRYPSTDTQYF. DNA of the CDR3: TGTGCCAGCAGCCCGAGTAGGAGGGGCCGGTATCCTAGCACAGATACGCAGTATTTT.

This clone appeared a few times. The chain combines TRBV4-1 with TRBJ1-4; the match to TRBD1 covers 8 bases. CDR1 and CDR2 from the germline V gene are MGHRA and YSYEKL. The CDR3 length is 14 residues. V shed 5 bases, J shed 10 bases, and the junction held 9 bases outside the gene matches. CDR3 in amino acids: CASSFGQGTGKLFF. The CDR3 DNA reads TGCGCCAGCAGCTTCGGACAGGGAACGGGAAAACTGTTTTTT.

CDR3 nucleotide sequence: TGTGCCAGCTCACCACAAAGCGGGATCTACGAGCAGTACTTC. This codes for CASSPQSGIYEQYF. The chain is built from TRBV18 and TRBJ2-7, with 7 positions matching TRBD2. Germline V lookup: CDR1 KGHSH, CDR2 LQKENI. Trimming cost V 1 base and J 3 bases; bases outside gene matches: 3. The CDR3 is 14 residues long.

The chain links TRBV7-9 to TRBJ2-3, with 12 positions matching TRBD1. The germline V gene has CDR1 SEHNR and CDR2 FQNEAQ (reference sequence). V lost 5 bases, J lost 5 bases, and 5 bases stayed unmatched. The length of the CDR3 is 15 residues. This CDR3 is CASSRDRGLGDTQYF. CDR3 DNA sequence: TGTGCCAGCAGCCGGGACAGGGGGCTAGGAGATACGCAGTATTTT.

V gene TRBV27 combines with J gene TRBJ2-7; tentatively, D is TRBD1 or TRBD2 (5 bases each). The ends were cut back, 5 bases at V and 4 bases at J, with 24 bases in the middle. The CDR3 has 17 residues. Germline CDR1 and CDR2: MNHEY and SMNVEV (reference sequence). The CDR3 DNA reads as TGTGCCAGCAGTCCAACGGACGGTACCTTTTGGGGGTACGAGCAGTACTTC. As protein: CASSPTDGTFWGYEQYF.

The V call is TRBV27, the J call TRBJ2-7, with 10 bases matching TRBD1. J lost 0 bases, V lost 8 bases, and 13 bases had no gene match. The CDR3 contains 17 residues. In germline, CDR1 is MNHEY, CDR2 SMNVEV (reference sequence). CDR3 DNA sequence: TGTGCCAGCGGGTCCCGGGACAGGGGAATCGGCTCCTACGAGCAGTACTTC. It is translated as CASGSRDRGIGSYEQYF.

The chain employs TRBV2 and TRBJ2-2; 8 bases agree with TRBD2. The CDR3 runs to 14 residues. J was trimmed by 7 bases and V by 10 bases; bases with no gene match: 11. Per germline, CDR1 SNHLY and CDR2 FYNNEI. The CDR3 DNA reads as TGTGCCACCTCAGAGCGGGAGCGAAACGGGGAGCTGTTTTTT. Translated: CATSERERNGELFF.

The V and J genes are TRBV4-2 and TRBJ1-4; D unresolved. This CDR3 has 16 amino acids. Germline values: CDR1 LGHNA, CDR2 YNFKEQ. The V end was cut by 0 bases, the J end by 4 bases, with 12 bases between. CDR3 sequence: CASSQDRRAGNEKLFF. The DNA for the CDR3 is TGTGCCAGCAGCCAAGATCGGAGGGCGGGTAATGAAAAACTGTTTTTT.

CDR3 amino acids: CASSQNRGLPQHF. DNA for the CDR3: TGTGCCAGCAGCCAGAACAGGGGCCTGCCCCAGCATTTT. The chain couples TRBV4-2 to TRBJ1-5; 7 nucleotides match TRBD1. CDR1 and CDR2 from the germline V gene are LGHNA and YNFKEQ. CDR3 length: 13 residues. V trimming: 3 bases; J trimming: 9 bases; junction bases outside the gene matches: 5.

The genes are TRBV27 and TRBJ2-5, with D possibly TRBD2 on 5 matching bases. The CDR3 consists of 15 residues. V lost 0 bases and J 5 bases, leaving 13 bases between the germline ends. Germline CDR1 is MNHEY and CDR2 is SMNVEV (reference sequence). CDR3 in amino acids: CASSLSRAGGETQYF. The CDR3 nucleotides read TGTGCCAGCAGTTTATCAAGGGCAGGCGGGGAGACCCAGTACTTC.